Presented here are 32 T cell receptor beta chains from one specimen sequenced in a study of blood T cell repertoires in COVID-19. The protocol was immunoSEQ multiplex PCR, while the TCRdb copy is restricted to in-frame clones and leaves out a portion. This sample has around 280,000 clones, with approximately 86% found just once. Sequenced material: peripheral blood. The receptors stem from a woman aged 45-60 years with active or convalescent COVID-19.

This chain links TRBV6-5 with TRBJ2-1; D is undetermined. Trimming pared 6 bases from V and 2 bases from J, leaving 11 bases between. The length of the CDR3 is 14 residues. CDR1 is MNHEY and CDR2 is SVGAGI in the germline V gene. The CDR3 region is CASSASSAYNEQFF. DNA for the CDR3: TGTGCCAGCAGCGCCTCGTCGGCCTACAATGAGCAGTTCTTC.

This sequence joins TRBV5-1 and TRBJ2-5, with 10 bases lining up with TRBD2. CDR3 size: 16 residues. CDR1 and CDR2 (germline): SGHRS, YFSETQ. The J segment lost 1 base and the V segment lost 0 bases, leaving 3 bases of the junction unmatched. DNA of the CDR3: TGCGCCAGCAGCTTGGGGACTAGCGGAATCCAAGAGACCCAGTACTTC. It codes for CASSLGTSGIQETQYF.

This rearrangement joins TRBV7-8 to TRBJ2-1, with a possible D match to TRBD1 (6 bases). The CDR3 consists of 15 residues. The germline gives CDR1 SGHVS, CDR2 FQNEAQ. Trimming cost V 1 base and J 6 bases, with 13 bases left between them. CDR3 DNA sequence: TGTGCCAGCAGCTTAGAGGGGGTCCTCAGCAATGAGCAGTTCTTC. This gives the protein CASSLEGVLSNEQFF.

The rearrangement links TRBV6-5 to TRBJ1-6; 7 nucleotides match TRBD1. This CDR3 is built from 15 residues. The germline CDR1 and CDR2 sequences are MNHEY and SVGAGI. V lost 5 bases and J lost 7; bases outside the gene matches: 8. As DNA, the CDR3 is TGTGCCAGCAGTCCGGGGACAGTATACAATTCACCCCTCCACTTT. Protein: CASSPGTVYNSPLHF.

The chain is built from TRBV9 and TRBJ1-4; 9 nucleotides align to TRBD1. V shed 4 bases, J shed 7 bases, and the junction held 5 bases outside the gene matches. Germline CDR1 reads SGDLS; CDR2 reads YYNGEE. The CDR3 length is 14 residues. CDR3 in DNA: TGTGCCAGCAGCCAGGGACAGGGCGTTGAAAAACTGTTTTTT. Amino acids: CASSQGQGVEKLFF.

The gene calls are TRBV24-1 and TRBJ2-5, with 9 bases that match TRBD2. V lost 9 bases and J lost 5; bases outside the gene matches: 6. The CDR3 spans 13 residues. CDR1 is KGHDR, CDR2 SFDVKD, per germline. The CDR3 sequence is CATGPSGTETQYF. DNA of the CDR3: TGTGCCACCGGACCTAGCGGGACGGAGACCCAGTACTTC.

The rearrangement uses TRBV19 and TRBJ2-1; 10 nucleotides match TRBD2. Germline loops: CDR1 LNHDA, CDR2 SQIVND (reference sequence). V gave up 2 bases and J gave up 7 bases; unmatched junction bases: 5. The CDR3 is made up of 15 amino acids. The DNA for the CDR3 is TGTGCCAGTAGTATACTAGCGGGAGAGGGGAATGAGCAGTTCTTC. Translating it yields CASSILAGEGNEQFF.

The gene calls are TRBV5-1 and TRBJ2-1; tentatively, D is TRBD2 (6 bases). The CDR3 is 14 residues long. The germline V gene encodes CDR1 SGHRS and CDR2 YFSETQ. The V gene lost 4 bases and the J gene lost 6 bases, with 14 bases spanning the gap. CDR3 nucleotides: TGCGCCAGCAGCCCGGGAGTAGGGCGCAATGAGCAGTTCTTC. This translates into CASSPGVGRNEQFF.

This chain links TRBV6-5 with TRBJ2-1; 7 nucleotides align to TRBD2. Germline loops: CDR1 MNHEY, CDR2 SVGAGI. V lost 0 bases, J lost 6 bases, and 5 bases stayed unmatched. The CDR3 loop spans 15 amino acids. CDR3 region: CASSYSAGALNEQFF. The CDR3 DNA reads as TGTGCCAGCAGTTACTCTGCGGGAGCTCTCAATGAGCAGTTCTTC.

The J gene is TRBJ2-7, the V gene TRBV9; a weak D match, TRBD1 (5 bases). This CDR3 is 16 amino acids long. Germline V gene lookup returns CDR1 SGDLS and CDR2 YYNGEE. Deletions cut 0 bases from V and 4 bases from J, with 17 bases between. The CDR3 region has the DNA TGTGCCAGCAGCGTAGAGTCGGGTGCAGGGATGTACGAGCAGTACTTC. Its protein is CASSVESGAGMYEQYF.

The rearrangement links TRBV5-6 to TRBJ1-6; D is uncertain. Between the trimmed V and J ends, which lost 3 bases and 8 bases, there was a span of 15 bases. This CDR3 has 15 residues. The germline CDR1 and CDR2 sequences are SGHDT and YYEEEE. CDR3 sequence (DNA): TGTGCCAGCAGCTGGCGCGTCCTACAGCATTCACCCCTCCACTTT. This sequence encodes CASSWRVLQHSPLHF.

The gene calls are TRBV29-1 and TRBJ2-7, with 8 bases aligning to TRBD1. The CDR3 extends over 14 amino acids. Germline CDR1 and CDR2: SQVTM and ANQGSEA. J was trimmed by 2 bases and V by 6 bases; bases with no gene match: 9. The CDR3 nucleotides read TGCAGCGTGAGGGGGACAGGCCCCACCTACGAGCAGTACTTC. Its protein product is CSVRGTGPTYEQYF.

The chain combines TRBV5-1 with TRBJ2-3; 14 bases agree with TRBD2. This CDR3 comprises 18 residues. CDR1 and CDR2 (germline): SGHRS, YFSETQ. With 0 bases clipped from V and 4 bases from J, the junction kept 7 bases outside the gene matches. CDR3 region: CASSLEGLAGVGADTQYF. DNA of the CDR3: TGCGCCAGCAGCTTGGAGGGACTAGCGGGAGTCGGGGCAGATACGCAGTATTTT.

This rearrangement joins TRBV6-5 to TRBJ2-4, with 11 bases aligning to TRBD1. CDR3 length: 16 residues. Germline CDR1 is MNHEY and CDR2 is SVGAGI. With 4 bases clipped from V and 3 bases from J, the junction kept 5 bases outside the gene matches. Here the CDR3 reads CASSWRDRGGKNIQYF. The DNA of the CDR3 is TGTGCCAGCAGTTGGCGGGACAGGGGGGGCAAAAACATTCAGTACTTC.

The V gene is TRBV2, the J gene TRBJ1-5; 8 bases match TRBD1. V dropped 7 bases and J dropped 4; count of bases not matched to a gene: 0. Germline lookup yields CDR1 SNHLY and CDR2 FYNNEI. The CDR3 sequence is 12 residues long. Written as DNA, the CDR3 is TGTGCCAGCAACAGGGGGAATCAGCCCCAGCATTTT. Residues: CASNRGNQPQHF. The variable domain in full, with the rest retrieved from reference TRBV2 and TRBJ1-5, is EPEVTQTPSHQVTQMGQEVILRCVPISNHLYFYWYRQILGQKVEFLVSFYNNEISEKSEIFDDQFSVERPDGSNFTLKIRSTKLEDSAMYFCASNRGNQPQHFGDGTRLSIL.

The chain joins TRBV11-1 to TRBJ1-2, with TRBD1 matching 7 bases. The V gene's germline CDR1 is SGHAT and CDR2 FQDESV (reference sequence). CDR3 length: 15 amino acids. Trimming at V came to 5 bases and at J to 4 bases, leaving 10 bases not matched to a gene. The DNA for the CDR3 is TGTGCCAGCAGCCCTCGAGGACAGGCTAGCTATGGCTACACCTTC. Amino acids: CASSPRGQASYGYTF.

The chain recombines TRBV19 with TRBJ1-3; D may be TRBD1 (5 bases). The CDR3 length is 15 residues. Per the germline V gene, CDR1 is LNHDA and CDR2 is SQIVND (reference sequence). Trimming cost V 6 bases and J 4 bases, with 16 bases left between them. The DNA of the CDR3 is TGTGCCAGTAGGATACGGGAGGGGACCGGAAACACCATATATTTT. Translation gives CASRIREGTGNTIYF. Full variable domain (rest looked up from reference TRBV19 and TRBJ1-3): DGGITQSPKYLFRKEGQNVTLSCEQNLNHDAMYWYRQDPGQGLRLIYYSQIVNDFQKGDIAEGYSVSREKKESFPLTVTSAQKNPTAFYLCASRIREGTGNTIYFGEGSWLTVV.

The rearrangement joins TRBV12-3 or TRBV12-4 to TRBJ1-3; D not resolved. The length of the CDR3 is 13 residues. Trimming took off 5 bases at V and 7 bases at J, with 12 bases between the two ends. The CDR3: CASSMAGWNTIYF. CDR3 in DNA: TGTGCCAGCAGTATGGCGGGGTGGAACACCATATATTTT.

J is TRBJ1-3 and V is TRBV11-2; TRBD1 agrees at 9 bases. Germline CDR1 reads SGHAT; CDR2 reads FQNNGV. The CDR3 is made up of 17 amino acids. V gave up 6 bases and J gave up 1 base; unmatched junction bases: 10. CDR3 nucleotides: TGTGCCAGCAGGGTACAGGGGGCGTCATATTCTGGAAACACCATATATTTT. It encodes CASRVQGASYSGNTIYF.

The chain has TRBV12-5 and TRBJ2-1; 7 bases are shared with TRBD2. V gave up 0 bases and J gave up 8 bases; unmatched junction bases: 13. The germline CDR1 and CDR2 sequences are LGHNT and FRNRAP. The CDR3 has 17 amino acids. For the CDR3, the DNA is TGTGCTAGTGGTTTGGTAATCGGGCGGGAGAGGACATATGAGCAGTTCTTC. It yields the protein CASGLVIGRERTYEQFF.

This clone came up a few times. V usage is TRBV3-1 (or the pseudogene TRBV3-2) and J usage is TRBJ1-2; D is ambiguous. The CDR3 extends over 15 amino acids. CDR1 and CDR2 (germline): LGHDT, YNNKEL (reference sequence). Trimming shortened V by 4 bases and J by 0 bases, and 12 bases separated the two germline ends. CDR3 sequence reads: CASSPGRKSNYGYTF. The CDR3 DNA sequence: TGTGCCAGCAGCCCCGGCAGGAAGTCTAACTATGGCTACACCTTC.

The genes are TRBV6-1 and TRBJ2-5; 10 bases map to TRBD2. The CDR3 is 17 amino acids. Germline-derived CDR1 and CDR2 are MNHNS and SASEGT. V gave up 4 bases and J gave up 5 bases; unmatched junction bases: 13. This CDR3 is CASSAGFPGLARETQYF. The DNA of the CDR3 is TGTGCCAGCAGTGCAGGGTTCCCGGGACTAGCGAGGGAGACCCAGTACTTC.

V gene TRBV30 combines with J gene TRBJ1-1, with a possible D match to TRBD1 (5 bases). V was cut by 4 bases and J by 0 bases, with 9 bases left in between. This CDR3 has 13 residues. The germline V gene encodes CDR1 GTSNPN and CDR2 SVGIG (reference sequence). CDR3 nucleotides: TGTGCCTGGACAGGGTCGGTGAACACTGAAGCTTTCTTT. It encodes CAWTGSVNTEAFF.

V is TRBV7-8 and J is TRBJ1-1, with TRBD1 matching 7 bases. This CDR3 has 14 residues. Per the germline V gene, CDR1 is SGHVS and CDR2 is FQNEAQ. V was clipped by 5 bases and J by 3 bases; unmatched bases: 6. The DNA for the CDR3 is TGTGCCAGCAGCGCATCACAGGGGCACACTGAAGCTTTCTTT. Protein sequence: CASSASQGHTEAFF.

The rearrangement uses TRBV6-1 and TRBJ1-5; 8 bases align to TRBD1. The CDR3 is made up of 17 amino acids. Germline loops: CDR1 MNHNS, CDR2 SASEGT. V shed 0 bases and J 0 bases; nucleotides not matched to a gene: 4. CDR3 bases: TGTGCCAGCAGTGAAGCGTGGACAGGGAATAGCAATCAGCCCCAGCATTTT. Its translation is CASSEAWTGNSNQPQHF.

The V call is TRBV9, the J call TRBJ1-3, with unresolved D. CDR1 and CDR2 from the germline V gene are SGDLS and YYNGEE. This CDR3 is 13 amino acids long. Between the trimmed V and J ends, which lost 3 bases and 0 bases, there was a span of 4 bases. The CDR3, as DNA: TGTGCCAGCAGCGCCCTCTCTGGAAACACCATATATTTT. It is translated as CASSALSGNTIYF.

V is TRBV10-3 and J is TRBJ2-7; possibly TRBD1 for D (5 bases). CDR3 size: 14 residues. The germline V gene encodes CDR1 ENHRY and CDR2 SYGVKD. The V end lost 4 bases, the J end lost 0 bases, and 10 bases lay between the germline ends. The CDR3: CAISAQGVSYEQYF. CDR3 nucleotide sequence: TGTGCCATCAGTGCCCAGGGCGTCTCCTACGAGCAGTACTTC.

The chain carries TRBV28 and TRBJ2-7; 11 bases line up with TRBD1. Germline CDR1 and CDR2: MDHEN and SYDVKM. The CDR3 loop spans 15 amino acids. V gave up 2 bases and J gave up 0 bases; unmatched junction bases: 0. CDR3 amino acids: CASSLGTGGSYEQYF. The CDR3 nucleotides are TGTGCCAGCAGTTTAGGGACAGGGGGCTCCTACGAGCAGTACTTC.

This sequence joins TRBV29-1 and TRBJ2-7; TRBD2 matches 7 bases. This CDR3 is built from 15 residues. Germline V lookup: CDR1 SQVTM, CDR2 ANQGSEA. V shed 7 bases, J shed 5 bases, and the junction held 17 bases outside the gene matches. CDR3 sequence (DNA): TGCAGCGCCAGGGCGGGGGTCGATAAGCGCGACGAGCAGTACTTC. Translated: CSARAGVDKRDEQYF.

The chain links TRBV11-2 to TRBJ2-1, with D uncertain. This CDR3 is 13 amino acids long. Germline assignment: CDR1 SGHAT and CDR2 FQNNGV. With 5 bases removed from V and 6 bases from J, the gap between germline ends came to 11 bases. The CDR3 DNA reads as TGTGCCAGCAGCCTCTTTCTGGCCAATGAGCAGTTCTTC. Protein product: CASSLFLANEQFF.

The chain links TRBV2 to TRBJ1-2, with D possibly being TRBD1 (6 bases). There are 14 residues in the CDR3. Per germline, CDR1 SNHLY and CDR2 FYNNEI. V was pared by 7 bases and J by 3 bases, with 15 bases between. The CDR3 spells CASKETGLDYGYTF. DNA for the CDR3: TGTGCCAGCAAGGAAACAGGGCTGGACTATGGCTACACCTTC.

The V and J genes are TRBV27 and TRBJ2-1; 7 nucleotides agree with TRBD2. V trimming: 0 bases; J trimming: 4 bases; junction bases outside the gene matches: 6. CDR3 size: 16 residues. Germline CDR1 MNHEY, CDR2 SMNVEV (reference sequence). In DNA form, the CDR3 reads TGTGCCAGCAGTTTATCGATGGCGGGAGCGTACAATGAGCAGTTCTTC. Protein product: CASSLSMAGAYNEQFF.